This is a list of T cell receptor beta chains from one sample in a study of high-grade serous ovarian cancer treatment subgroups. Assay: immunoSEQ multiplex PCR; the TCRdb copy retains only in-frame clones and omits some. The sample lists 3,500 to 5,000 clones; approximately 69% were seen once. Sequencing was performed on tumor tissue. The receptors were sampled from a human donor with high-grade serous ovarian cancer. Both conserved end residues are part of each CDR3. Each record gives: V gene, clone size, J gene, D gene, CDR3 protein, CDR3 DNA. A D gene is named only where the DNA matches it firmly. Size is stated for part of the rows, as once, few or many counts, or as a class when the clone is expanded.

TRBV6-1	-	TRBJ1-3	-	CASSAIPGNTIYF	TGTGCCAGCAGTGCTATTCCCGGAAACACCATATATTTT
TRBV10-3	-	TRBJ1-2	-	CAISEPFADGDYGYTF	TGTGCCATCAGTGAGCCTTTTGCCGACGGCGACTATGGCTACACCTTC
TRBV7-3	few	TRBJ2-1	-	CASSLTLTATYNEQFF	TGTGCCAGCAGCTTAACTTTAACAGCGACTTACAATGAGCAGTTCTTC
TRBV6-5	-	TRBJ1-2	-	CASSLGYGYTF	TGTGCCAGCAGTTTGGGTTATGGCTACACCTTC
TRBV25-1	-	TRBJ1-6	TRBD1	CASSVTGTGGNSPLHF	TGTGCCAGCAGTGTCACCGGGACAGGGGGTAATTCACCCCTCCACTTT
TRBV30	-	TRBJ2-2	-	CAWSVSGVGELFF	TGTGCCTGGAGTGTGTCGGGGGTCGGGGAGCTGTTTTTT
TRBV2	few	TRBJ2-1	TRBD2	CASVGRGNHSYNEQFF	TGTGCCAGCGTTGGGAGGGGCAATCACTCCTACAATGAGCAGTTCTTC
TRBV27	-	TRBJ1-1	-	CASSLNRARDTEAFF	TGTGCCAGCAGTTTAAACAGGGCCCGTGACACTGAAGCTTTCTTT
TRBV5-1	-	TRBJ2-1	-	CASSLEEAFSYNEQFF	TGCGCCAGCAGCTTGGAGGAGGCCTTCTCCTACAATGAGCAGTTCTTC
TRBV6-5	-	TRBJ1-2	-	CASSYGQSSYGYTF	TGTGCCAGCAGTTATGGACAGTCGAGCTATGGCTACACCTTC
TRBV6-1	medium-sized	TRBJ1-2	TRBD1	CASKGQGSYGYTF	TGTGCCAGCAAAGGACAGGGCTCCTATGGCTACACCTTC
TRBV7-9	-	TRBJ2-5	TRBD2	CASSSYSGAAETQYF	TGTGCCAGCAGCAGCTATAGCGGGGCGGCCGAGACCCAGTACTTC
TRBV20-1	-	TRBJ2-5	-	CSALGETQYF	TGCAGTGCTCTGGGGGAGACCCAGTACTTC
TRBV28	-	TRBJ2-5	TRBD1	CASSLTGFRETQYF	TGTGCCAGCAGTTTGACAGGGTTCCGAGAGACCCAGTACTTC
TRBV2	-	TRBJ2-1	-	CASSSEGSHYEQFF	TGTGCCAGCAGCTCAGAAGGGTCACACTATGAGCAGTTCTTC
TRBV7-9	-	TRBJ1-6	-	CASSFPGSPLHF	TGTGCCAGCAGCTTCCCAGGATCACCCCTCCACTTT